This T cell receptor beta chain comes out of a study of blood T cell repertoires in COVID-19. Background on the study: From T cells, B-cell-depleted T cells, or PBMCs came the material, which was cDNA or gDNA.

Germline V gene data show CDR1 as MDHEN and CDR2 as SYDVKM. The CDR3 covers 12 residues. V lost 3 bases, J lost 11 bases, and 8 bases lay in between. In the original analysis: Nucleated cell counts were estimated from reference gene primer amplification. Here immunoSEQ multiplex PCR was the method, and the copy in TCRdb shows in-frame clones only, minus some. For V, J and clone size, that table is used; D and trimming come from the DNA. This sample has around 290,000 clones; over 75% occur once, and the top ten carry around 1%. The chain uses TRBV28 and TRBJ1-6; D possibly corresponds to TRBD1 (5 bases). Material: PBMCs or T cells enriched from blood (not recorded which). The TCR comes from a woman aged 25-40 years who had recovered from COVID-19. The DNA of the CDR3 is TGTGCCAGCAGTTTGGCGGGGGCACCCCTCCACTTT. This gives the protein CASSLAGAPLHF.